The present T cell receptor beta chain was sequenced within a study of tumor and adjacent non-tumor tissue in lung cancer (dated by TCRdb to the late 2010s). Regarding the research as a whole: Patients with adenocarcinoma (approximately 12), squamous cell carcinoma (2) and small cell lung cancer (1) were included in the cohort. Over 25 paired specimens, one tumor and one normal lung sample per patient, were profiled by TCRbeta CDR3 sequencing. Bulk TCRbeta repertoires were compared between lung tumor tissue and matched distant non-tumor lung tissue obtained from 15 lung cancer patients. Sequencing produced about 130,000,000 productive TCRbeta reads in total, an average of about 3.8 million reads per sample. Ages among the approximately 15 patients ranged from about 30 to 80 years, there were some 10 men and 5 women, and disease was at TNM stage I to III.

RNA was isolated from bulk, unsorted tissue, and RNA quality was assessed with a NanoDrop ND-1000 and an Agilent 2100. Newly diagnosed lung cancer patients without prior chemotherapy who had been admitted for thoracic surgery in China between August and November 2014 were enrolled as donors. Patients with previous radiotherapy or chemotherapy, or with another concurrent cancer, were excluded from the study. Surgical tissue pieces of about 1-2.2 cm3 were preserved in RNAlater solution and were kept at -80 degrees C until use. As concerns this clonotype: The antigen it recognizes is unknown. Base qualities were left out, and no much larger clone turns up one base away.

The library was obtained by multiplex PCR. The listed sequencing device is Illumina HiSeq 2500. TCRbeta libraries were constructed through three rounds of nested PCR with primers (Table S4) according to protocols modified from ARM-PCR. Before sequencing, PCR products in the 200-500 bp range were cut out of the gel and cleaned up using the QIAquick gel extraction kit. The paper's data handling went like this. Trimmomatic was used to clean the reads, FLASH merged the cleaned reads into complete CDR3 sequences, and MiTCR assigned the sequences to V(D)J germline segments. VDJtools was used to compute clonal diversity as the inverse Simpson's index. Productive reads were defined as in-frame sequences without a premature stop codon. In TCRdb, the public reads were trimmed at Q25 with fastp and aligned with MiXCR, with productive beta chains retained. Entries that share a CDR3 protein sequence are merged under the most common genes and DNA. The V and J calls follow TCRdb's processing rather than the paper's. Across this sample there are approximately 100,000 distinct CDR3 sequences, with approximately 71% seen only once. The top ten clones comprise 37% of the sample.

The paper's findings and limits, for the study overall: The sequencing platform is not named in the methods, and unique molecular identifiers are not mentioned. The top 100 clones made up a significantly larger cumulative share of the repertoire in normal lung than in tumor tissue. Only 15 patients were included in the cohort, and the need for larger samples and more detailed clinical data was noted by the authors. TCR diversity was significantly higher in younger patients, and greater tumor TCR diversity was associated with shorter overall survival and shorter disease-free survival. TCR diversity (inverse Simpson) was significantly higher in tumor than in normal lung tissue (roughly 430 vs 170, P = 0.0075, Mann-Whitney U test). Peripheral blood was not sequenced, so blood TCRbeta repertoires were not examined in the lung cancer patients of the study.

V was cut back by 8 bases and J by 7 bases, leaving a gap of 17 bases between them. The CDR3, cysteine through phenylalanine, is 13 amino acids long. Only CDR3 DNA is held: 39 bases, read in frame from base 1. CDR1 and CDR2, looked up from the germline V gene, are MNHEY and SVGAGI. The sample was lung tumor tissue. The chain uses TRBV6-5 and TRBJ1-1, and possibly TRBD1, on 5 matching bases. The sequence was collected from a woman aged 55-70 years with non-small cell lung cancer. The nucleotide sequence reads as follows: TGTGCCAGCGGCCCTACAGGAGGTCTTGAAGCTTTCTTT. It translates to CASGPTGGLEAFF.